The source of this TCR beta chain is a study of T cell responses to AZD1222 COVID-19 vaccine. Sequencing was performed with immunoSEQ multiplex PCR; in TCRdb, only in-frame clones are kept and a portion is missing. The data hold approximately 150,000 clones, with about 93% observed a single time. Regarding the study as a whole: An increase in Spike-specific TCR breadth and depth was observed after two AZD1222 doses.

The CDR3 length is 14 residues. V trimming: 6 bases; J trimming: 0 bases; junction bases outside the gene matches: 5. The germline CDR1 and CDR2 sequences are SGDLS and YYNGEE. This clone has just one count. The antigen is not known. V usage is TRBV9 and J usage is TRBJ1-2; 7 bases align to TRBD1. This receptor was identified in an adult in good health. The sample here was peripheral blood, taken on day 0 of AZD1222 vaccination. DNA of the CDR3: TGTGCCAGCATCCGACAGGGTTCTAACTATGGCTACACCTTC. This codes for CASIRQGSNYGYTF.